The following is a TCR beta chain sequence with its context. The antigen remains unidentified. Researchers ran the PCR with 60 Vbeta and 13 Jbeta primers. Produced via immunoSEQ multiplex PCR; TCRdb's table is partial and in-frame only. This sample's table reports more than 130,000 clones. The CDR3 has 16 amino acids. Germline CDR1 reads SGHTA; CDR2 reads FQGNSA. V lost 1 base, J lost 6 bases, and 16 bases lay in between. This sample stems from a study of cytomegalovirus exposure and HLA in healthy donors. Whole-study findings and limits: The authors listed 180 or so TCR beta chains as cytomegalovirus-associated.

Sequencing input: PBMCs. The sequence was obtained from a man aged 40-55 years in good health and CMV-seronegative. The rearrangement uses TRBV7-2 and TRBJ2-1, with D perhaps matching TRBD2 (7 bases). CDR3 loop: CASSLGWGGTGNEQFF. In nucleotides, the CDR3 is TGTGCCAGCAGCTTAGGTTGGGGGGGCACGGGCAATGAGCAGTTCTTC.